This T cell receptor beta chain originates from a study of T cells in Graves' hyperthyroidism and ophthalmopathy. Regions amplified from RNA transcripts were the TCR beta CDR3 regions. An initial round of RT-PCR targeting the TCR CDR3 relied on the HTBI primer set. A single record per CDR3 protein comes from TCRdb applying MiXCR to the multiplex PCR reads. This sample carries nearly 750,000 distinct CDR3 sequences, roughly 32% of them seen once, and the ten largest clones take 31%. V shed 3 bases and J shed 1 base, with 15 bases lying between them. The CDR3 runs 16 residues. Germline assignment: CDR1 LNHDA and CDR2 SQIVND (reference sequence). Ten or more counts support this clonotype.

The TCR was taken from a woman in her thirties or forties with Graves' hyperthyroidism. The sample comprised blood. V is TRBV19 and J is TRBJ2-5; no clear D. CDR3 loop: CASSIGNTDSQETQYF. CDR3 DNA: TGTGCCAGTAGTATCGGAAACACCGATAGCCAAGAGACCCAGTACTTC.